This T cell receptor beta chain derives from a study of blood T cell repertoires in COVID-19. For the study at large: The United States, Italy and Spain supplied acute and convalescent COVID-19 samples. Sources were T cells, B-cell-depleted T cells, or PBMCs; the material itself was cDNA or gDNA.

As for this clone: The sample carries other DNA sequences with the same CDR3.

The table came from immunoSEQ multiplex PCR; TCRdb's copy has only in-frame clones and leaves some out. The sample shows about 170,000 clones, around 85% of them seen only once. Per the germline V gene, CDR1 is ENHRY and CDR2 is SYGVKD. CDR3 length: 14 residues. V lost 7 bases and J lost 3; bases outside the gene matches: 6. The origin of this receptor is a man aged 55-75 years who had recovered from COVID-19. The V and J genes are TRBV10-3 and TRBJ1-5, with 7 bases identical to TRBD1. The sequencing sample was made of peripheral blood. Here the CDR3 reads CAITNDRDNQPQHF. In nucleotides, the CDR3 is TGTGCCATCACTAACGACAGGGACAATCAGCCCCAGCATTTT.